This T cell receptor beta chain was profiled in a study of T-cell memory formation after mild COVID-19. In the study overall: The study found TCR clusters largely donor specific.

About this clonotype itself: Its antigen remains unidentified.

Study observations and caveats: CD4/CD8 balance characterized clones contracting day 15 to 85, and CD4+ skew characterized later expanders. Certain responding clones were present in pre-infection memory, suggesting participation of cross-reactive memory.

TCR alpha and TCR beta cDNA libraries carrying sample barcodes and UMIs were produced by 5'RACE using constant-segment primers. In TCRdb, the 5' RACE reads were re-called with MiXCR into one record per CDR3 protein. Here the sample spans some 290,000 distinct CDR3 sequences, about 16% being singletons. Sample: PBMCs or a T cell subset sorted from them (not recorded which). The source of this sequence is a man younger than 35 who had mild COVID-19 (a few samples of this study predate the infection). Cell type and time point are not known.

The CDR3 region has the DNA TGTGCCAGCAGCCAAGAAATTGGAGGGATCGGTGAGCAGTACGTC. Protein sequence: CASSQEIGGIGEQYV. The chain links TRBV4-2 to TRBJ2-7, with D possibly matching TRBD2 (6 bases). Germline loops: CDR1 LGHNA, CDR2 YNFKEQ. Trimming took 0 bases from V and 7 from J, leaving 16 bases between them. This CDR3 is built from 15 residues.